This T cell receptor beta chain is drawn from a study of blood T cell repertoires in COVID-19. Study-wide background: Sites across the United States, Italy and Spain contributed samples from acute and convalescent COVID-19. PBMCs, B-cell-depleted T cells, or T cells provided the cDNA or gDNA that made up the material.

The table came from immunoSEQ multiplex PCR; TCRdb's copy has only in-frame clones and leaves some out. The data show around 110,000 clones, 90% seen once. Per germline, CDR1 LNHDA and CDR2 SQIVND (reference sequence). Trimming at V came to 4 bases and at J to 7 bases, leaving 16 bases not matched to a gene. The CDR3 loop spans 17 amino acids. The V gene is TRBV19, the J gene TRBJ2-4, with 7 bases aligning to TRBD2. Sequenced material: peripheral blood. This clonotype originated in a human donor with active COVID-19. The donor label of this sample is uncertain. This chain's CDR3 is CASSTTLHRLAGNIQYF. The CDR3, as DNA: TGTGCCAGTAGTACGACTCTTCACAGACTAGCAGGCAACATTCAGTACTTC. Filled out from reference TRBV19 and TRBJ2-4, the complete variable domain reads DGGITQSPKYLFRKEGQNVTLSCEQNLNHDAMYWYRQDPGQGLRLIYYSQIVNDFQKGDIAEGYSVSREKKESFPLTVTSAQKNPTAFYLCASSTTLHRLAGNIQYFGAGTRLSVL.